The next 18 T cell receptor beta chains were all read from a single sample in a study of shared clonotypes between healthy human individuals. The repertoire was sequenced with immunoSEQ multiplex PCR; TCRdb's copy has only in-frame clones and lacks some. The data contain about 600,000 clones, 95% to 98% of them singletons. Material for sequencing was naive CD4+ T cells sorted from blood. The subset here: CD45RA+ positively selected. These receptors all come from a woman aged 25 to 39 in good health.

V is TRBV29-1 and J is TRBJ1-2; D perhaps matches TRBD1 (5 bases). Looked up from germline, CDR1 is SQVTM and CDR2 is ANQGSEA. The germline V and J ends were trimmed by 6 bases and 4 bases, with 15 bases remaining between them. This CDR3 has 13 residues. The CDR3 sequence is CSVNIGETYGYTF. In DNA, the CDR3 is TGCAGCGTCAACATAGGGGAGACCTATGGCTACACCTTC. Full variable domain (remainder filled in from reference TRBV29-1 and TRBJ1-2): SAVISQKPSRDICQRGTSLTIQCQVDSQVTMMFWYRQQPGQSLTLIATANQGSEATYESGFVIDKFPISRPNLTFSTLTVSNMSPEDSSIYLCSVNIGETYGYTFGSGTRLTVV.

This clone has more than one count but fewer than ten. The chain carries TRBV5-4 and TRBJ1-1; 8 bases are shared with TRBD1. With 4 bases clipped from V and 0 bases from J, the junction kept 2 bases outside the gene matches. CDR1 is SGHNT and CDR2 is YYREEE in the germline V gene (reference sequence). The CDR3 runs 14 residues. The CDR3 DNA sequence: TGTGCCAGCAGCCAGGGACAGGTGAACACTGAAGCTTTCTTT. Translation: CASSQGQVNTEAFF.

CDR3 nucleotide sequence: TGTGCCAGCAGCATTAGCGGGAGAGAGACCCAGTACTTC. Translation gives CASSISGRETQYF. The rearrangement joins TRBV7-3 to TRBJ2-5; TRBD2 matches at 9 bases. J lost 4 bases, V lost 5 bases, and 2 bases had no gene match. The length of the CDR3 is 13 residues. The germline V gene has CDR1 SGHTA and CDR2 FQGTGA.

The CDR3 DNA is TGTGCCAGCAGCTTGGGTGCAGCCAAAACTAGAACAGATACGCAGTATTTT. It encodes CASSLGAAKTRTDTQYF. This chain links TRBV7-8 with TRBJ2-3, with D perhaps TRBD2 (5 bases). Germline V gene sequence: CDR1 SGHVS, CDR2 FQNEAQ. V dropped 3 bases and J dropped 3 bases, with 19 bases sitting between them. The CDR3 is made up of 17 amino acids.

The rearrangement uses TRBV25-1 and TRBJ2-7; D remains ambiguous. This CDR3 is built from 13 residues. Germline CDR1 is MGHDK and CDR2 is SYGVNS. The germline V and J ends were trimmed by 7 bases and 4 bases, with 14 bases remaining between them. In DNA form, the CDR3 reads TGTGCCAGCAAGTGGCAGACGTTATACGAGCAGTACTTC. Translation gives CASKWQTLYEQYF.

The J gene is TRBJ1-1, the V gene TRBV6-6; no reliable D call. V lost 5 bases, J lost 4 bases, and 11 bases lay in between. The length of the CDR3 is 13 residues. Germline V CDR1 and CDR2: MNHNY, SVGAGI (reference sequence). CDR3 protein: CASSDGRITEAFF. CDR3 nucleotide sequence: TGTGCCAGCAGTGACGGACGGATCACTGAAGCTTTCTTT.

The chain carries TRBV14 and TRBJ2-6; the match to TRBD1 covers 7 bases. The J segment lost 5 bases and the V segment lost 5 bases, leaving 21 bases of the junction unmatched. Germline lookup yields CDR1 SGHDN and CDR2 FVKESK. This CDR3 spans 20 amino acids. CDR3 region: CASSREVRTGRSPRANVLTF. In DNA form, the CDR3 reads TGTGCCAGCAGCAGAGAAGTCAGGACAGGCCGCTCTCCCCGGGCCAACGTCCTGACTTTC.

The V call is TRBV9, the J call TRBJ1-5; a possible D gene is TRBD1 (6 bases). The CDR3 is made up of 15 amino acids. Trimming left V 2 bases short and J 5 bases short, with 14 bases between. Germline loops: CDR1 SGDLS, CDR2 YYNGEE. CDR3 sequence reads: CASSVRGGSDQPQHF. CDR3 in DNA: TGTGCCAGCAGCGTCAGGGGAGGATCAGATCAGCCCCAGCATTTT.

This clone appeared once. The chain is built from TRBV6-5 and TRBJ2-2; tentatively, D is TRBD2 (6 bases). V dropped 0 bases and J dropped 6 bases, with 14 bases sitting between them. CDR1 and CDR2 (germline): MNHEY, SVGAGI. This CDR3 has 16 amino acids. The CDR3 sequence is CASSYSFGSIPGELFF. The CDR3 nucleotides read TGTGCCAGCAGTTACTCTTTCGGGAGCATCCCCGGGGAGCTGTTTTTT.

V gene TRBV6-1 combines with J gene TRBJ2-7; D not certain. V lost 6 bases to trimming and J lost 1 base, with 16 bases between them. CDR3 size: 15 residues. CDR1 and CDR2 from the germline V gene are MNHNS and SASEGT. In DNA, the CDR3 is TGTGCCAGCAGGAATAGTCAGGACGGGTCCTACGAGCAGTACTTC. Encoded protein: CASRNSQDGSYEQYF.

The chain joins TRBV7-9 to TRBJ2-5, with D maybe TRBD2 (5 bases). The CDR3 covers 15 residues. Per germline, CDR1 SEHNR and CDR2 FQNEAQ (reference sequence). With 1 base removed from V and 5 bases from J, the gap between germline ends came to 14 bases. The DNA of the CDR3 is TGTGCCAGCAGCTTAGGGAGGTTGGGAGTGGAGACCCAGTACTTC. Amino acids: CASSLGRLGVETQYF.

The J gene is TRBJ2-7, the V gene TRBV11-2; either TRBD1 or TRBD2 may fit D (7 bases each). V lost 5 bases to trimming and J lost 2 bases, with 13 bases between them. The CDR3 is 14 residues long. Germline V CDR1 and CDR2: SGHAT, FQNNGV. The CDR3 spells CASSGRGGTYEQYF. The CDR3, as DNA: TGTGCCAGCAGCGGCAGGGGGGGCACCTACGAGCAGTACTTC. The full variable domain, in which reference TRBV11-2 and TRBJ2-7 provide the parts outside the CDR3, is EAGVAQSPRYKIIEKRQSVAFWCNPISGHATLYWYQQILGQGPKLLIQFQNNGVVDDSQLPKDRFSAERLKGVDSTLKIQPAKLEDSAVYLCASSGRGGTYEQYFGPGTRLTVT.

The chain couples TRBV7-3 to TRBJ2-1; no clear D. CDR1 is SGHTA, CDR2 FQGTGA, per germline. The CDR3 extends over 15 amino acids. The V end lost 0 bases, the J end lost 5 bases, and 11 bases lay between the germline ends. CDR3 bases: TGTGCCAGCAGCTTAACAGGGAAGGTTGACAATGAGCAGTTCTTC. Its translation is CASSLTGKVDNEQFF.

This chain joins TRBV6-1 and TRBJ1-2, with D hard to call. V lost 0 bases and J 7 bases, leaving 12 bases between the germline ends. The CDR3 is 14 amino acids. CDR1 and CDR2 (germline): MNHNS, SASEGT. CDR3 residues: CASSEAVGGSGYTF. In DNA form, the CDR3 reads TGTGCCAGCAGTGAAGCTGTAGGAGGGTCTGGCTACACCTTC.

J is TRBJ2-4 and V is TRBV6-5; D uncertain. The CDR3 contains 14 residues. Germline lookup yields CDR1 MNHEY and CDR2 SVGAGI. Between the trimmed V and J ends, which lost 5 bases and 9 bases, there was a span of 17 bases. The chain's CDR3 is CASSRQVGWGIQYF. CDR3 DNA sequence: TGTGCCAGCAGTCGCCAGGTGGGCTGGGGCATTCAGTACTTC.

This clone occurred once. The chain couples TRBV6-1 to TRBJ1-5, with 7 bases that match TRBD1. The V and J ends lost 6 bases and 6 bases, in that order; junction bases with no gene match: 5. Germline assignment: CDR1 MNHNS and CDR2 SASEGT. This CDR3 region has 13 residues. The CDR3 sequence is CASSHEGAQPQHF. As DNA, the CDR3 is TGTGCCAGCAGCCACGAGGGGGCTCAGCCCCAGCATTTT.

The rearrangement uses TRBV27 and TRBJ2-7, with TRBD2 matching 13 bases. The V gene's germline CDR1 is MNHEY and CDR2 SMNVEV (reference sequence). The CDR3 is 18 residues long. Trimming cost V 2 bases and J 6 bases; bases outside gene matches: 13. CDR3 DNA: TGTGCCAGCAGTTTAACCGGGGGGACTAGCGGGATCCGGGGCGAGCAGTACTTC. Translated: CASSLTGGTSGIRGEQYF.

The chain carries TRBV11-3 and TRBJ2-7; the D is unclear. This CDR3 is built from 15 residues. Per germline, CDR1 SGHNT and CDR2 YENEEA. The germline V and J ends were trimmed by 3 bases and 4 bases, with 16 bases remaining between them. This CDR3 reads CASSLAMDPGYEQYF. Written as DNA, the CDR3 is TGTGCCAGCAGCTTGGCGATGGACCCCGGGTACGAGCAGTACTTC.